These 30 T cell receptor beta chains were sequenced from one sample in a study of tumor-infiltrating lymphocytes in localized non-small cell lung cancer. This table comes from immunoSEQ multiplex PCR, and its TCRdb copy is limited to in-frame clones, with some not included. The sample lists over 5,000 clones; around 74% were seen once. The sample consisted of lung tumor tissue. All receptors come from a human donor with non-small cell lung cancer.

The chain links TRBV7-6 to TRBJ1-6; D is unresolved. The germline V gene has CDR1 SGHVS and CDR2 FNYEAQ. V lost 4 bases to trimming and J lost 7 bases, with 11 bases between them. This CDR3 comprises 14 residues. CDR3 sequence (DNA): TGTGCCAGCAGCTCCGACACCGCGAATTCACCCCTCCACTTT. Protein: CASSSDTANSPLHF.

V usage is TRBV29-1 and J usage is TRBJ1-2; D gene uncertain. The germline gives CDR1 SQVTM, CDR2 ANQGSEA. This CDR3 contains 13 residues. Trimming took off 1 base at V and 7 bases at J, with 13 bases between the two ends. CDR3 DNA: TGCAGCGTTGAAGCCCCAACTGGTGGTGGCTACACCTTC. Translated: CSVEAPTGGGYTF.

This clone was seen a few times. The chain is built from TRBV7-9 and TRBJ1-2, with 7 bases lining up with TRBD1. CDR3 size: 15 residues. From germline, CDR1 is SEHNR and CDR2 FQNEAQ (reference sequence). Trimming cost V 5 bases and J 6 bases; bases outside gene matches: 12. The CDR3 DNA reads TGTGCCAGCAGCCATTGGTCGGCACAGGGGAATGGCTACACCTTC. Amino acids: CASSHWSAQGNGYTF.

This clone was observed a single time. The chain joins TRBV5-1 to TRBJ2-7; a weak D match, TRBD1 (6 bases). V was shortened by 4 bases and J by 6 bases, with 14 bases between the two germline ends. Per germline, CDR1 SGHRS and CDR2 YFSETQ. CDR3 length equals 13 residues. CDR3 DNA sequence: TGCGCCAGCAGCGGAGGACAGTGGGGCGAGCAGTACTTC. Its translation is CASSGGQWGEQYF.

This clone was counted once. The chain joins TRBV7-8 to TRBJ2-3, with 8 positions matching TRBD2. The CDR3 is 17 amino acids. J lost 6 bases, V lost 0 bases, and 11 bases had no gene match. The germline V gene has CDR1 SGHVS and CDR2 FQNEAQ. This chain's CDR3 is CASSLASSGAPGDTQYF. The CDR3 region has the DNA TGTGCCAGCAGCTTAGCGAGTAGCGGGGCCCCAGGGGATACGCAGTATTTT.

The sample holds a few counts of this clone. The chain carries TRBV28 and TRBJ1-6; 8 bases align to TRBD1. Germline CDR1 MDHEN, CDR2 SYDVKM. The V segment lost 6 bases and the J segment 14 bases; nucleotides outside the gene matches: 6. CDR3 length equals 12 residues. Here the CDR3 reads CASSPGGVTLHF. As DNA, the CDR3 is TGTGCCAGCAGCCCAGGGGGCGTCACCCTCCACTTT.

This clone came up once. V is TRBV7-9 and J is TRBJ1-6; D gene unclear. V lost 3 bases and J 3 bases, leaving 12 bases between the germline ends. The CDR3 is 16 amino acids. The germline CDR1 and CDR2 sequences are SEHNR and FQNEAQ (reference sequence). This chain's CDR3 is CASSLGSGFYNSPLHF. CDR3 sequence (DNA): TGTGCCAGCAGCTTGGGCTCCGGGTTCTATAATTCACCCCTCCACTTT. The full variable domain, its missing parts supplied by reference TRBV7-9 and TRBJ1-6, is DTGVSQNPRHKITKRGQNVTFRCDPISEHNRLYWYRQTLGQGPEFLTYFQNEAQLEKSRLLSDRFSAERPKGSFSTLEIQRTEQGDSAMYLCASSLGSGFYNSPLHFGNGTRLTVT.

This chain connects TRBV19 to TRBJ2-7, with D possibly matching TRBD1 (7 bases). Germline assignment: CDR1 LNHDA and CDR2 SQIVND (reference sequence). CDR3 length equals 15 residues. Trimming removed 7 bases from V and 2 bases from J, with 18 bases in between. The CDR3 sequence: CASIGGQSGAYEQYF. The CDR3 nucleotides are TGTGCCAGTATCGGGGGACAGTCAGGAGCCTACGAGCAGTACTTC.

The chain carries TRBV6-4 and TRBJ2-6, with D possibly being TRBD1 (5 bases). The CDR3 has 15 amino acids. V was trimmed by 3 bases and J by 0 bases, leaving 6 bases between them. CDR1 MRHNA and CDR2 SNTAGT come from the germline V gene. The CDR3, as DNA: TGTGCCAGCAGTGAAGACAGCTCTGGGGCCAACGTCCTGACTTTC. Translation gives CASSEDSSGANVLTF.

The rearrangement links TRBV4-1 to TRBJ2-1; the match to TRBD2 covers 12 bases. Germline CDR1 is MGHRA and CDR2 is YSYEKL. V shed 0 bases, J shed 6 bases, and the junction held 3 bases outside the gene matches. This CDR3 contains 16 residues. The CDR3, as DNA: TGCGCCAGCAGCCAAGATCCTAGCGGGGGGGCCAATGAGCAGTTCTTC. Protein: CASSQDPSGGANEQFF.

V and J are TRBV9 and TRBJ2-2; a weak D match, TRBD2 (6 bases). This CDR3 spans 14 amino acids. Germline-derived CDR1 and CDR2 are SGDLS and YYNGEE. Trimming took off 3 bases at V and 4 bases at J, with 10 bases between the two ends. CDR3: CASSAPGVTGELFF. CDR3 nucleotides: TGTGCCAGCAGCGCCCCGGGGGTCACCGGGGAGCTGTTTTTT.

V gene TRBV20-1 combines with J gene TRBJ1-1; TRBD1 might be the D (6 bases). The CDR3 totals 11 residues. With 2 bases removed from V and 8 bases from J, the gap between germline ends came to 9 bases. Germline-derived CDR1 and CDR2 are DFQATT and SNEGSKA (reference sequence). The CDR3 DNA reads TGCAGTGCTAGATATGGACAGGAAGCTTTCTTT. It codes for CSARYGQEAFF.

The chain recombines TRBV14 with TRBJ1-1; D remains ambiguous. CDR1 SGHDN and CDR2 FVKESK come from the germline V gene. The CDR3 consists of 12 residues. V shed 4 bases and J shed 6 bases, with 9 bases lying between them. The CDR3 sequence: CASSPSFAEAFF. The CDR3 region has the DNA TGTGCCAGCAGCCCGAGTTTCGCTGAAGCTTTCTTT.

The chain carries TRBV28 and TRBJ2-5; a possible D gene is TRBD2 (6 bases). Germline CDR1 MDHEN, CDR2 SYDVKM. The CDR3 spans 14 residues. V lost 2 bases to trimming and J lost 3 bases, with 10 bases between them. The CDR3 is CASSLPGRKETQYF. CDR3 DNA: TGTGCCAGCAGTTTACCGGGGAGGAAAGAGACCCAGTACTTC.

This rearrangement joins TRBV29-1 to TRBJ1-2, with a tentative D call TRBD1 (6 bases). The germline CDR1 and CDR2 sequences are SQVTM and ANQGSEA. The CDR3 has 12 amino acids. Trimming stripped 4 bases from V and 5 bases from J, with 11 bases between. The CDR3 nucleotides are TGCAGCGTTGGTGGACAGTCGTATGGCTACACCTTC. Translated: CSVGGQSYGYTF.

This CDR3 reads CASSYPDRDYEQYF. CDR3 coding DNA: TGTGCCAGCAGTTACCCCGACAGGGACTACGAGCAGTACTTC. The chain combines TRBV6-6 with TRBJ2-7; 7 bases fit TRBD1. V lost 2 bases, J lost 3 bases, and 4 bases stayed unmatched. This CDR3 contains 14 residues. CDR1 MNHNY and CDR2 SVGAGI come from the germline V gene (reference sequence).

The V call is TRBV6-1, the J call TRBJ2-5; D is possibly TRBD2 (7 bases). Looked up from germline, CDR1 is MNHNS and CDR2 is SASEGT. CDR3 size: 11 residues. The CDR3: CVGGAQETQYF. The CDR3 nucleotides read TGTGTGGGGGGGGCGCAAGAGACCCAGTACTTC.

The chain uses TRBV7-9 and TRBJ2-3, with 8 bases matching TRBD2. The CDR3 spans 14 residues. J lost 6 bases, V lost 5 bases, and 7 bases had no gene match. Per the germline V gene, CDR1 is SEHNR and CDR2 is FQNEAQ (reference sequence). This CDR3 is CASSPSGGGDTQYF. For the CDR3, the DNA is TGTGCCAGCAGCCCAAGCGGGGGCGGTGATACGCAGTATTTT.

The rearrangement uses TRBV11-2 and TRBJ2-3; 12 nucleotides align to TRBD2. Germline V lookup: CDR1 SGHAT, CDR2 FQNNGV. J lost 1 base, V lost 5 bases, and 4 bases had no gene match. The CDR3 sequence is 16 residues long. This chain's CDR3 is CASSPRTSGGTDTQYF. CDR3 nucleotides: TGTGCCAGCAGCCCCCGGACTAGCGGGGGCACAGATACGCAGTATTTT.

V usage is TRBV19 and J usage is TRBJ1-2, with 11 bases identical to TRBD1. V was pared by 2 bases and J by 4 bases, with 3 bases of the junction left unmatched. CDR3 length: 15 residues. Germline lookup yields CDR1 LNHDA and CDR2 SQIVND (reference sequence). CDR3 in amino acids: CASSISGTGGYGYTF. Here the CDR3 DNA reads TGTGCCAGTAGTATATCGGGGACAGGGGGCTATGGCTACACCTTC.

The DNA of the CDR3 is TGCGCCAGCAGCTTAAATACGAACACTGAAGCTTTCTTT. Translated: CASSLNTNTEAFF. This chain connects TRBV5-1 to TRBJ1-1, with D unresolved. The CDR3 is 13 residues long. Germline V gene sequence: CDR1 SGHRS, CDR2 YFSETQ. Trimming cost V 2 bases and J 1 base, with 6 bases left between them.

This chain joins TRBV4-1 and TRBJ2-5, with TRBD2 matching over 14 bases. Trimming at V came to 4 bases and at J to 2 bases, leaving 3 bases not matched to a gene. The CDR3 is 16 residues long. Per germline, CDR1 MGHRA and CDR2 YSYEKL. The CDR3 nucleotides read TGCGCCAGCAGCCCCGGACTAGCGGGGGGACAAGAGACCCAGTACTTC. Protein sequence: CASSPGLAGGQETQYF.

The rearrangement links TRBV5-5 to TRBJ2-3; D remains ambiguous. V shed 1 base and J shed 2 bases, with 11 bases lying between them. The CDR3 consists of 15 residues. The germline CDR1 and CDR2 sequences are SGHKS and YYEKEE (reference sequence). The DNA for the CDR3 is TGTGCCAGCAGCTTGACCCATGCGTCCACAGATACGCAGTATTTT. Protein: CASSLTHASTDTQYF. The full variable domain, with the rest looked up from reference TRBV5-5 and TRBJ2-3, is DAGVTQSPTHLIKTRGQQVTLRCSPISGHKSVSWYQQVLGQGPQFIFQYYEKEERGRGNFPDRFSARQFPNYSSELNVNALLLGDSALYLCASSLTHASTDTQYFGPGTRLTVL.

This clone showed up just once. V gene TRBV10-3 combines with J gene TRBJ2-7; D is unresolved. The CDR3 has 14 amino acids. Germline V gene data show CDR1 as ENHRY and CDR2 as SYGVKD. V lost 0 bases and J lost 3, with 9 bases in between. Here the CDR3 reads CAISESVSYYEQYF. CDR3 sequence (DNA): TGTGCCATCAGTGAGTCAGTGAGTTACTACGAGCAGTACTTC.

The genes are TRBV18 and TRBJ2-2; D is tentatively TRBD1 or TRBD2 (6 bases each). Germline V CDR1 and CDR2: KGHSH, LQKENI. The length of the CDR3 is 17 residues. The V end lost 6 bases, the J end lost 0 bases, and 17 bases lay between the germline ends. CDR3 in amino acids: CASSPKGGSSNTGELFF. Here the CDR3 DNA reads TGTGCCAGCTCTCCTAAGGGGGGCTCTTCGAACACCGGGGAGCTGTTTTTT.

The chain recombines TRBV5-1 with TRBJ2-7; 11 positions match TRBD2. V lost 4 bases and J lost 1; bases outside the gene matches: 7. This CDR3 is built from 16 residues. Germline V gene data show CDR1 as SGHRS and CDR2 as YFSETQ. The CDR3 region has the DNA TGCGCCAGCAGCGGAAGACTAGCGGGGTTATCCTACGAGCAGTACTTC. Amino acids: CASSGRLAGLSYEQYF.

This sequence joins TRBV19 and TRBJ1-1; a possible D gene is TRBD1 (5 bases). The germline CDR1 and CDR2 sequences are LNHDA and SQIVND (reference sequence). The CDR3 has 15 residues. Trimming stripped 5 bases from V and 1 base from J, with 14 bases between. CDR3 amino acids: CASSAGGYGNTEAFF. The DNA for the CDR3 is TGTGCCAGTAGTGCTGGGGGGTACGGGAACACTGAAGCTTTCTTT.

The V call is TRBV4-2, the J call TRBJ1-2, with D possibly matching TRBD1 (6 bases). CDR3 length: 14 amino acids. The V gene's germline CDR1 is LGHNA and CDR2 YNFKEQ. V was cut by 1 base and J by 4 bases, with 10 bases left in between. Here the CDR3 reads CASSQGSGAYGYTF. Written as DNA, the CDR3 is TGTGCCAGCAGCCAAGGCTCGGGGGCCTATGGCTACACCTTC.

The sample holds a few counts of this clone. The V gene is TRBV5-6, the J gene TRBJ1-5; D gene unclear. This CDR3 is built from 15 residues. Trimming took 2 bases from V and 1 from J, leaving 10 bases between them. Germline V CDR1 and CDR2: SGHDT, YYEEEE. CDR3 sequence: CASSLDTESNQPQHF. The CDR3 DNA follows: TGTGCCAGCAGCTTAGACACAGAAAGCAATCAGCCCCAGCATTTT.

The chain recombines TRBV9 with TRBJ2-1; D may correspond to TRBD1 or TRBD2 (5 bases each). Germline V lookup: CDR1 SGDLS, CDR2 YYNGEE. The CDR3 runs to 16 residues. V dropped 4 bases and J dropped 5 bases, with 19 bases sitting between them. The CDR3 DNA reads TGTGCCAGCAGCCCGTCGGGACGGGTGGGCAACAATGAGCAGTTCTTC. Translating it yields CASSPSGRVGNNEQFF.